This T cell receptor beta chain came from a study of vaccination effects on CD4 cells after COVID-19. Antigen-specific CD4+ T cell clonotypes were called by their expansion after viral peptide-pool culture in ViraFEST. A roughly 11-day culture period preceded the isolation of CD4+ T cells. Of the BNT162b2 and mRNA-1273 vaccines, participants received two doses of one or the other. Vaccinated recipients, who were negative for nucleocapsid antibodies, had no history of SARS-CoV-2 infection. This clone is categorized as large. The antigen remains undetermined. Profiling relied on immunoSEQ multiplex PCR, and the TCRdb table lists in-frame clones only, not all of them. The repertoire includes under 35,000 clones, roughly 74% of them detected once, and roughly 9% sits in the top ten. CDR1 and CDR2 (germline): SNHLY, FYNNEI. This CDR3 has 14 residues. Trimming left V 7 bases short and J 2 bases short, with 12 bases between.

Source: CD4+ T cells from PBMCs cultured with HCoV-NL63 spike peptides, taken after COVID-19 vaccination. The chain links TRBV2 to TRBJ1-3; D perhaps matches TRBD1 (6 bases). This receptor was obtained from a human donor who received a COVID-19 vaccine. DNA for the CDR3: TGTGCCAGCACCAGTGGGGGGCCTGGAAACACCATATATTTT. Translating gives CASTSGGPGNTIYF.